The next 18 T cell receptor beta chains were all read from a single sample in a study of OX40 agonist ivuxolimab in advanced cancers. Sequenced by immunoSEQ multiplex PCR; TCRdb stores in-frame clones only, minus some. Of more than 50,000 clones in the sample, 70% to 90% are singletons; the top ten hold 5.2%. The source was CD4+ or CD8+ T cells sorted from blood, collected in a trial of the OX40 agonist ivuxolimab. The source is an adult with an advanced solid tumor such as melanoma, head and neck, liver or kidney cancer.

The J gene is TRBJ1-5, the V gene TRBV2; D uncertain. Germline lookup yields CDR1 SNHLY and CDR2 FYNNEI. Trimming took off 3 bases at V and 0 bases at J, with 9 bases between the two ends. The CDR3 has 15 amino acids. CDR3 nucleotides: TGTGCCAGCAGTGATGGCGTGGCTAGCAATCAGCCCCAGCATTTT. Translation gives CASSDGVASNQPQHF.

The chain has TRBV7-8 and TRBJ1-5; the D gene is possibly TRBD1 (6 bases). The germline CDR1 and CDR2 sequences are SGHVS and FQNEAQ. The V gene lost 0 bases and the J gene lost 5 bases, with 11 bases spanning the gap. The CDR3 runs to 15 residues. The CDR3 sequence is CASSLALRGDQPQHF. The CDR3 DNA reads TGTGCCAGCAGCTTAGCCTTGAGGGGGGATCAGCCCCAGCATTTT.

This sequence joins TRBV5-4 and TRBJ2-3; tentatively, D is TRBD2 (5 bases). The CDR3 runs to 16 residues. The germline V gene encodes CDR1 SGHNT and CDR2 YYREEE (reference sequence). V lost 0 bases and J lost 4, with 15 bases in between. The CDR3 loop is CASSLAAGMGPDTQYF. For the CDR3, the DNA is TGTGCCAGCAGCTTGGCCGCCGGGATGGGTCCAGATACGCAGTATTTT.

This chain joins TRBV10-3 and TRBJ2-3; 8 nucleotides align to TRBD2. Per germline, CDR1 ENHRY and CDR2 SYGVKD. This CDR3 is built from 14 residues. The V segment lost 10 bases and the J segment 4 bases; nucleotides outside the gene matches: 10. As DNA, the CDR3 is TGTGCCACCTCGGGAGGGAAGGTTTCAGATACGCAGTATTTT. Translating gives CATSGGKVSDTQYF.

The rearrangement joins TRBV6-5 to TRBJ2-1; TRBD1 matches 7 bases. The germline gives CDR1 MNHEY, CDR2 SVGAGI. The CDR3 totals 13 residues. Trimming took 6 bases from V and 3 from J; bases not matched to a gene: 2. CDR3 protein: CASSRDSYNEQFF. For the CDR3, the DNA is TGTGCCAGCAGCCGGGACAGCTACAATGAGCAGTTCTTC.

This clone appeared a single time. This chain links TRBV6-5 with TRBJ1-2; the match to TRBD1 covers 10 bases. Germline V gene sequence: CDR1 MNHEY, CDR2 SVGAGI. This CDR3 region has 13 residues. V was pared by 5 bases and J by 8 bases, with 5 bases of the junction left unmatched. DNA of the CDR3: TGTGCCAGCAGTACGGGACAGGGGCGGGGCTACACCTTC. Translated: CASSTGQGRGYTF.

As for this clone: An end of the junction does not agree with germline; a read error may underlie this. CDR3 in DNA: TGTGCCAGCAGTTACCGCGGGGGTAATTCACCCCCCCACTTT. Protein sequence: CASSYRGGNSPPHF. J is TRBJ1-6 and V is TRBV6-6; D is possibly TRBD1 (5 bases). This CDR3 comprises 14 residues. Per the germline V gene, CDR1 is MNHNY and CDR2 is SVGAGI (reference sequence).

The chain has TRBV4-1 and TRBJ1-1; D might be TRBD1 (5 bases). The CDR3 is made up of 16 amino acids. V gave up 0 bases and J gave up 10 bases, with 21 bases separating them. CDR1 MGHRA and CDR2 YSYEKL come from the germline V gene. CDR3 bases: TGCGCCAGCAGCCAAGATGGACTGCCGACAGACACAGCAGCTTTCTTT. Translating gives CASSQDGLPTDTAAFF.

The CDR3 nucleotides read TGTGCCAGCGGACAGGGGTTAGATACGCAGTATTTT. This sequence encodes CASGQGLDTQYF. The genes are TRBV6-1 and TRBJ2-3; 9 bases match TRBD1. Trimming cost V 8 bases and J 5 bases; bases outside gene matches: 2. Germline values: CDR1 MNHNS, CDR2 SASEGT. The CDR3 is made up of 12 amino acids.

Details on this clone: Compared with germline, one end of the junction differs, possibly owing to a read error. This chain uses TRBV11-2 with TRBJ2-3; tentatively, D is TRBD1 or TRBD2 (7 bases each). The CDR3 loop spans 15 amino acids. CDR1 is SGHAT and CDR2 is FQNNGV in the germline V gene. CDR3 region: CASSSAQGGELASRF. Written as DNA, the CDR3 is TGTGCCAGCAGCTCCGCCCAGGGGGGTGAACTAGCGTCGCGGTTT.

This sequence joins TRBV7-3 and TRBJ2-7, with TRBD2 identical over 7 bases. This CDR3 has 14 residues. The germline V gene encodes CDR1 SGHTA and CDR2 FQGTGA. Trimming removed 5 bases from V and 7 bases from J; junction bases left unmatched: 11. The CDR3 DNA sequence: TGTGCCAGCAGCCAGGGAGGGCCCTTTGATGAGCAGTACTTC. Encoded protein: CASSQGGPFDEQYF.

This chain connects TRBV7-2 to TRBJ1-2, with D unclear. Trimming removed 5 bases from V and 5 bases from J, with 12 bases in between. This CDR3 contains 13 residues. Germline values: CDR1 SGHTA, CDR2 FQGNSA. The CDR3 region has the DNA TGTGCCAGCAGCCCGGACGTAGATTATGGCTACACCTTC. Translated: CASSPDVDYGYTF.

As to this clone: This sample also contains other DNA sequences that code for the same CDR3. The chain combines TRBV18 with TRBJ2-3; no firm D call. Germline CDR1 and CDR2: KGHSH and LQKENI. The CDR3 is made up of 11 amino acids. Trimming pared 3 bases from V and 5 bases from J, leaving 3 bases between. Here the CDR3 reads CASSPGDTQYF. Written as DNA, the CDR3 is TGTGCCAGCTCACCGGGAGATACGCAGTATTTT.

The rearrangement joins TRBV5-1 to TRBJ2-5, with a weak D call TRBD2 (6 bases). V was clipped by 1 base and J by 5 bases, with 18 bases between them. CDR3 size: 16 residues. Germline V gives CDR1 SGHRS, CDR2 YFSETQ. This CDR3 is CASSLQGLGEAETQYF. CDR3 DNA sequence: TGCGCCAGCAGCTTGCAGGGACTCGGAGAAGCGGAGACCCAGTACTTC.

CDR3 amino acids: CAIRPRDNSYEQYF. In nucleotides, the CDR3 is TGTGCCATCAGGCCTCGGGACAACTCCTACGAGCAGTACTTC. The V gene is TRBV10-3, the J gene TRBJ2-7; weak D call: TRBD1 (6 bases). Germline V gene data show CDR1 as ENHRY and CDR2 as SYGVKD. This CDR3 is built from 14 residues. V was cut by 6 bases and J by 0 bases, with 12 bases left in between.

The rearrangement uses TRBV5-6 and TRBJ2-3; perhaps TRBD2 as D (5 bases). V was shortened by 2 bases and J by 2 bases, with 12 bases between the two germline ends. In germline, CDR1 is SGHDT, CDR2 YYEEEE. This CDR3 spans 15 amino acids. This chain's CDR3 is CASSFRSGFTDTQYF. The CDR3 DNA reads as TGTGCCAGCAGCTTTCGGAGCGGATTCACAGATACGCAGTATTTT.

The gene calls are TRBV27 and TRBJ2-4; perhaps TRBD2 as D (6 bases). Germline loops: CDR1 MNHEY, CDR2 SMNVEV (reference sequence). The V end lost 5 bases, the J end lost 5 bases, and 25 bases lay between the germline ends. The CDR3 loop spans 18 amino acids. This CDR3 reads CASSLQPAGSRRENIQYF. In DNA, the CDR3 is TGTGCCAGCAGTCTTCAACCCGCCGGGTCTCGGAGGGAAAACATTCAGTACTTC.

The rearrangement uses TRBV9 and TRBJ2-5, with 11 nucleotides matching TRBD2. The CDR3 loop spans 15 amino acids. J was trimmed by 1 base and V by 6 bases; bases with no gene match: 5. Per the germline V gene, CDR1 is SGDLS and CDR2 is YYNGEE. In DNA form, the CDR3 reads TGTGCCAGCACTCGCCTAGCGGGAGGCCAAGAGACCCAGTACTTC. Translation gives CASTRLAGGQETQYF.